Following are 16 T cell receptor beta chains from one sample sequenced in a study of blood T cell repertoires in COVID-19. Some clones are missing from TCRdb's copy, which holds only in-frame ones; the method was immunoSEQ multiplex PCR. The repertoire holds 100,000 to 130,000 clones, about four fifths seen once, with 4% to 4.5% in the top ten. Sequencing used peripheral blood. The receptors here all came from a woman in her 70s with acute or convalescent COVID-19.

The J gene is TRBJ1-2, the V gene TRBV3-1 (or the pseudogene TRBV3-2), with 8 bases matching TRBD1. The CDR3 contains 14 residues. Germline V CDR1 and CDR2: LGHDT, YNNKEL (reference sequence). J gave up 8 bases and V 2 bases, and 7 bases lay outside the gene matches. Here the CDR3 reads CASSQQGAFTGYTF. CDR3 nucleotide sequence: TGTGCCAGCAGCCAACAGGGGGCGTTCACGGGCTACACCTTC.

This chain joins TRBV14 and TRBJ2-2; D possibly corresponds to TRBD2 (5 bases). From germline, CDR1 is SGHDN and CDR2 FVKESK. The V end lost 1 base, the J end lost 4 bases, and 13 bases lay between the germline ends. There are 16 residues in the CDR3. For the CDR3, the DNA is TGTGCCAGCAGCCAAGTTCGAGGCAGCGGCACCGGGGAGCTGTTTTTT. It yields the protein CASSQVRGSGTGELFF. The full variable domain, with the rest looked up from reference TRBV14 and TRBJ2-2, is EAGVTQFPSHSVIEKGQTVTLRCDPISGHDNLYWYRRVMGKEIKFLLHFVKESKQDESGMPNNRFLAERTGGTYSTLKVQPAELEDSGVYFCASSQVRGSGTGELFFGEGSRLTVL.

The rearrangement joins TRBV28 to TRBJ1-1; D unresolved. Germline V gives CDR1 MDHEN, CDR2 SYDVKM. The CDR3 has 14 amino acids. Trimming took 9 bases from V and 0 from J, leaving 14 bases between them. The CDR3 region is CASQDRGMNTEAFF. CDR3 bases: TGTGCCAGTCAGGACCGCGGGATGAACACTGAAGCTTTCTTT.

The DNA for the CDR3 is TGTGCCAGCAGTAGACGGGGTAATAGGTCCTATAATTCACCCCTCCACTTT. Protein: CASSRRGNRSYNSPLHF. V and J are TRBV7-2 and TRBJ1-6; D not resolved. This CDR3 has 17 residues. The germline CDR1 and CDR2 sequences are SGHTA and FQGNSA. V was trimmed by 6 bases and J by 1 base, leaving 16 bases between them.

In its sample, this clone was seen a few times. The chain links TRBV2 to TRBJ1-6; TRBD1 matches 11 bases. Germline V gene data show CDR1 as SNHLY and CDR2 as FYNNEI. J was trimmed by 9 bases and V by 5 bases; bases with no gene match: 6. The CDR3 sequence is 15 residues long. CDR3 loop: CASSRGQGAGSPLHF. CDR3 bases: TGTGCCAGCAGTCGCGGACAGGGGGCGGGTTCACCCCTCCACTTT. Supplemented by reference TRBV2 and TRBJ1-6, the full variable domain reads EPEVTQTPSHQVTQMGQEVILRCVPISNHLYFYWYRQILGQKVEFLVSFYNNEISEKSEIFDDQFSVERPDGSNFTLKIRSTKLEDSAMYFCASSRGQGAGSPLHFGNGTRLTVT.

The table lists this clone with a few counts. V and J are TRBV2 and TRBJ1-2, with unresolved D. Trimming took off 8 bases at V and 3 bases at J, with 16 bases between the two ends. There are 14 residues in the CDR3. Germline V lookup: CDR1 SNHLY, CDR2 FYNNEI. The CDR3 sequence is CASLRRETDYGYTF. The CDR3, as DNA: TGTGCCAGCCTCCGGAGGGAGACTGACTATGGCTACACCTTC.

This clone was picked up a small number of times. The chain is built from TRBV9 and TRBJ1-2; TRBD1 matches at 9 bases. This CDR3 region has 15 residues. CDR1 and CDR2 (germline): SGDLS, YYNGEE. The trim removed 3 bases at V and 5 bases at J, leaving 8 bases unmatched. CDR3 loop: CASSARSGQGYGYTF. CDR3 sequence (DNA): TGTGCCAGCAGCGCCCGTTCGGGACAGGGTTATGGCTACACCTTC.

This chain connects TRBV5-4 to TRBJ2-5, with 10 bases matching TRBD2. Trimming at V came to 0 bases and at J to 1 base, leaving 3 bases not matched to a gene. The V gene's germline CDR1 is SGHNT and CDR2 YYREEE (reference sequence). The CDR3 has 16 residues. CDR3 in amino acids: CASSLAASGGQETQYF. The DNA of the CDR3 is TGTGCCAGCAGCTTGGCGGCTAGCGGGGGCCAAGAGACCCAGTACTTC.

The V and J genes are TRBV5-1 and TRBJ1-2; 8 bases map to TRBD1. V shed 4 bases and J 6 bases; nucleotides not matched to a gene: 5. This CDR3 is built from 13 residues. Germline CDR1 reads SGHRS; CDR2 reads YFSETQ. The CDR3: CASSRDRNNGYTF. The CDR3 nucleotides are TGCGCCAGCAGCCGGGACAGGAATAATGGCTACACCTTC.

The chain joins TRBV11-2 to TRBJ2-1; 11 positions agree with TRBD2. Germline values: CDR1 SGHAT, CDR2 FQNNGV. Germline trimming cut 5 bases from V and 2 bases from J; bases unmatched to any gene: 11. This CDR3 is built from 18 residues. The CDR3: CASSLGTSGSNPYNEQFF. As DNA, the CDR3 is TGTGCCAGCAGCCTCGGGACTAGCGGCAGCAACCCCTACAATGAGCAGTTCTTC.

CDR3 coding DNA: TGTGCCAGCAGACCCCCGCACGGACACGAACTTAGAGCCTATGGCTACACCTTC. Encoded protein: CASRPPHGHELRAYGYTF. V gene TRBV2 combines with J gene TRBJ1-2, with a weak D call TRBD1 (5 bases). Germline-derived CDR1 and CDR2 are SNHLY and FYNNEI. The ends were cut back, 6 bases at V and 4 bases at J, with 27 bases in the middle. The CDR3 has 18 amino acids.

The chain couples TRBV4-1 to TRBJ1-5, with 10 bases that match TRBD1. Germline V CDR1 and CDR2: MGHRA, YSYEKL. Trimming cost V 1 base and J 10 bases; bases outside gene matches: 7. CDR3 length: 15 residues. The CDR3 bases are TGCGCCAGCAGCCAAGCGGGGACAGGGGTAGACCCCCAGCATTTT. Translating gives CASSQAGTGVDPQHF.

This clone was observed a few times. The chain recombines TRBV7-9 with TRBJ1-2; D is unresolved. Germline values: CDR1 SEHNR, CDR2 FQNEAQ (reference sequence). The V end was cut by 5 bases, the J end by 5 bases, with 12 bases between. The CDR3 contains 13 residues. DNA of the CDR3: TGTGCCAGCAGCCAACGGGAGTCTTATGGCTACACCTTC. Translated: CASSQRESYGYTF.

The gene calls are TRBV12-3 or TRBV12-4 and TRBJ2-7; no firm D call. CDR3 length: 13 amino acids. With 1 base removed from V and 3 bases from J, the gap between germline ends came to 7 bases. The CDR3 coding sequence is TGTGCCAGCAGTTTAGGAGGCAGCTACGAGCAGTACTTC. Translating it yields CASSLGGSYEQYF.

V gene TRBV7-6 combines with J gene TRBJ1-3; D perhaps matches TRBD1 (6 bases). The ends were cut back, 5 bases at V and 3 bases at J, with 17 bases in the middle. This CDR3 spans 16 amino acids. CDR1 and CDR2 from the germline V gene are SGHVS and FNYEAQ. As DNA, the CDR3 is TGTGCCAGCAGCACACCGACAGGCGGCGGTGGAAACACCATATATTTT. This encodes CASSTPTGGGGNTIYF.

This sequence joins TRBV5-6 and TRBJ2-6; TRBD1 aligns across 11 bases. The J segment lost 4 bases and the V segment lost 2 bases, leaving 8 bases of the junction unmatched. The CDR3 spans 18 residues. Germline V gives CDR1 SGHDT, CDR2 YYEEEE. The CDR3 DNA reads as TGTGCCAGCAGCTTCACCGGGACAGGGGGTTTCGGGGCCAACGTCCTGACTTTC. Protein: CASSFTGTGGFGANVLTF.